The clone carrying this T cell receptor beta chain has more than one count but fewer than ten. Its antigen is unknown. The sample belongs to a study of T cells after yellow fever vaccination. At the level of the study: Those fractions that held only low numbers of cells were prepared using the SMART-Seq v4 Ultra Low Input RNA kit. Findings and caveats of the study: Clones from primary vaccination mostly reappeared after the booster (around 97% CD4, approximately 91% CD8). The secondary response was weaker, and its peak arrived faster, on day 5 versus 15.

Universal primer sites and UMIs were introduced during 5'RACE template-switching synthesis of TCR cDNA. TCRdb analysed the 5' RACE reads with MiXCR anew, one entry per CDR3 protein. The table lists about 500,000 distinct CDR3 sequences, roughly 17% of them singletons, with roughly 17% in the top ten. V was pared by 4 bases and J by 3 bases, with 7 bases of the junction left unmatched. The germline gives CDR1 SGHDN, CDR2 FVKESK. The length of the CDR3 is 15 residues. The receptor's source is a man younger than 35 who received the YFV17D yellow fever vaccine. The J gene is TRBJ2-3, the V gene TRBV14; 7 nucleotides line up with TRBD1. The source material was PBMCs, sampled around 5 days after the first yellow fever vaccination. CDR3 in DNA: TGTGCCAGCAGCCCACCGGGACAGCATACAGATACGCAGTATTTT. Translation: CASSPPGQHTDTQYF.